This entry features one T cell receptor delta chain sequence. This clone was observed a few times. Its antigen remains undetermined. The protein TCRdb lists belongs to a much larger clone and differs from this DNA's translation at residue 8, which points to a read error; the protein shown is made from the DNA. This entry comes from a study of γδ T cells in repeated Plasmodium falciparum infection listed by TCRdb under 2021. Background for the entire study: In the natural-infection arm, Malian children exposed to intense seasonal malaria transmission were enrolled and compared against age and gender matched Australian children. Five malaria-naive U.S. adults underwent four controlled human malaria infections by bites from P. falciparum NF54-infected Anopheles stephensi mosquitoes over approximately 600 days. Controlled-infection subjects were sampled at baseline, immediately before selected infections, and 21 days after each infection. Malian gammadelta TCR repertoires were analysed cross-sectionally during no-transmission periods and were analysed longitudinally across acute febrile malaria episodes. Using both natural infection in Mali and controlled human malaria infection, the study looked at the way repeated Plasmodium falciparum infection shapes the human gammadelta T cell repertoire.

Relative to germline, V is missing 1 base and J is missing 0 bases, with 11 bases of the junction outside any gene match. The CDR3 spans 16 residues, from the cysteine through the phenylalanine. The sequence is cut down to CDR3 DNA, 48 bases in frame from base 1. CDR1 and CDR2 were assigned from the germline V gene (reference sequence) as TVYSNPD and GDNSRS. For bulk TCR repertoire analysis, Vgamma9/Vdelta2+ and Vdelta2-negative gammadelta T cell populations were isolated by flow sorting from peripheral blood mononuclear cells. The investigation overall reported the following: Generalizability was limited because the Malian cohort was drawn from a small rural village of predominantly one ethnic group. The controlled-infection cohort was small, limiting analysis of inter-individual variability in gammadelta T cell responses. Compared with Australian children, Malian children appeared to have Vdelta2-negative gammadelta TCR repertoires that were more clonally expanded, less diverse and less shared. Across time and infection, the Vgamma9/Vdelta2+ TCR repertoires showed a highly stable polyclonal makeup, with many TCRgamma sequences overlapping between individuals. Repeated controlled infections appeared to drive waves of new clonotype selection in Vdelta2-negative, largely Vdelta1+, gammadelta TCR repertoires.

Libraries were made using multiplex PCR. This sample was sequenced with an Illumina MiSeq. Each sorted gammadelta T cell sample was sequenced for both the TCR gamma (TRG) and TCR delta (TRD) chains. The published analysis was carried out like this. The repertoire analyses drew on clonotype tree plots, the accumulated frequency of the top 20 clonotypes, and diversity index (DI) and D75 metrics. TCRdb processed the public reads again with the CATT caller, after which rows with matching DNA were combined. These V and J calls are TCRdb output, not the study's own analysis. The sample table contains 70,000 to 95,000 delta-chain clones; only one count was recorded for roughly 1.4% of them. The ten most abundant clones make up just under 9% of the sample.

The chain is encoded by TRDV3 joined to TRDJ1; a stretch of 7 junction bases matches TRDD3. The TCR comes from a pool of human donors (malaria-infected and uninfected, not separated). The sample comprised gamma-delta T cells from blood. CDR3 reads: CAFIQGICWYTDKLIF. The bases read TGTGCCTTTATACAGGGGATATGCTGGTACACCGATAAACTCATCTTT. Supplemented by the reference TRDV3 and TRDJ1 proteins around the CDR3, the complete variable domain is CDKVTQSSPDQTVASGSEVVLLCTYDTVYSNPDLFWYRIRPDYSFQFVFYGDNSRSEGADFTQGRFSVKHILTQKAFHLVISPVRTEDSATYYCAFIQGICWYTDKLIFGKGTRVTVEP.